A selection of T cell receptor beta chains follows, all from one sample in a study of blood T cells in healthy people across ages. Using its own MiXCR run on the 5' RACE reads, TCRdb lists one record per CDR3 protein. The sample shows 600,000 or so distinct CDR3 sequences, about 21% of them seen only once. Sequences were obtained from blood. The receptors here all came from a man aged 70-80 years in good health. The CDR3 runs from the conserved cysteine through the conserved F or W. Each record gives: J gene, D gene, V gene, clone size, CDR3 DNA, CDR3 protein. The D gene is left open where the match is weak. The size of a clone is reported for some rows only, either as once, few or many, or as a class for expanded clones.

TRBJ2-3 TRBD2 TRBV3-1 - TGTGCCAGCAGCCCCCTCTTAGCGGGGATCACAGATACGCAGTATTTT CASSPLLAGITDTQYF
TRBJ2-3 - TRBV10-3 - TGTGTCATCAGCGCAGGGGACGGAGGCACAGATACGCAGTATTTT CVISAGDGGTDTQYF
TRBJ2-1 - TRBV3-1 many TGTGCCAGCAGCCAGTCCATACACGGGGATGAGCAGTTCTTC CASSQSIHGDEQFF
TRBJ2-7 - TRBV6-5 many TGTGCCAGCAGTAAATTGTACGAGCAGTACTTC CASSKLYEQYF
TRBJ2-3 TRBD2 TRBV12-3/TRBV12-4 many TGCGCCAGCAGCCCCGGACTAGCAGCTAGCACAGATACGCAGTATTTT CASSPGLAASTDTQYF
TRBJ2-5 TRBD2 TRBV20-1 - TGCAGTACTAGAACCGGGACTAGCGGGAGGGGTGAGCAGTACTTC CSTRTGTSGRGEQYF
TRBJ2-1 TRBD2 TRBV6-6 few TGTGCCAGCAGTCTAGCGGGAGGAGACTATGAGCAGTTCTTC CASSLAGGDYEQFF
TRBJ2-5 - TRBV5-1 - TGCGCCAGCAGCTTTTTAACAGGAGGGCGGAGCTATGAGACCCAGTACTTC CASSFLTGGRSYETQYF
TRBJ1-2 - TRBV12-3/TRBV12-4 few TGTGCCAGCAGCCCCGCGGGAAGACCTAACCATGGCTACACCTTC CASSPAGRPNHGYTF
TRBJ2-1 - TRBV15 few TGTGCCACCAGCAGAGATGTAGGAGATGAGCAGTTCTTC CATSRDVGDEQFF
TRBJ1-1 - TRBV5-1 few TGCGCCAGCAGCACGGGGGCGCGAAGAGGCACTGAAGCTTTCTTT CASSTGARRGTEAFF
TRBJ2-1 - TRBV24-1 few TGTGCCACCGGTGATTTGGAAATCCACAATGAACAGTTCTTC CATGDLEIHNEQFF
TRBJ2-3 TRBD1 TRBV27 few TGTGCCAGCAGTTTCGACAGGGTTGGAACGCAGTATTTT CASSFDRVGTQYF
TRBJ2-5 TRBD2 TRBV20-1 - TGCAGTGCTTTCGGACTAGCCGGGGGGGAGGCCCAGTACTTC CSAFGLAGGEAQYF
TRBJ2-3 TRBD2 TRBV7-2 few TGTGCCAGCAGCCTCCAACCGGGACTAGCGGCCTCAGGGCGCACAGATACGCAGTATTTT CASSLQPGLAASGRTDTQYF
TRBJ2-7 - TRBV20-1 few TGCAGTGCTGAGAGAACAATACAATACGAGCAGTACTTC CSAERTIQYEQYF
TRBJ2-3 TRBD2 TRBV4-1 - TGCGCCAGCAGCCAAGACTCTAGCGGGAGCACAGATACGCAGTATTTT CASSQDSSGSTDTQYF
TRBJ2-1 - TRBV30 - TGTGCCTGGAGGTCCTACAATGAGCAGTTCTTC CAWRSYNEQFF
TRBJ2-4 TRBD1 TRBV20-1 - TGCAGTGCTACCAGACAGGGGGACATTCAGTACTTC CSATRQGDIQYF
TRBJ2-3 - TRBV11-2 few TGTGCCAGCAGCTTAGAGGTGGCAGTTTCAGATACGCAGTATTTT CASSLEVAVSDTQYF
TRBJ2-5 - TRBV7-2 - TGTGCCAGCAGCTTACTCCAGCGACCAAGGGAGACCCAGTACTTC CASSLLQRPRETQYF
TRBJ1-5 - TRBV7-9 few TGTGCCAGCAGCTCCCTAGAGGACATTTATAGCAATCAGCCCCAGCATTTT CASSSLEDIYSNQPQHF
TRBJ2-2 - TRBV10-3 - TGTGCCGCGCGCCGGGACACCGGGGAGCTGTTTTTT CAARRDTGELFF
TRBJ2-5 - TRBV5-1 few TGCGCCAGCAGCATTCACAGGGTACAAGAGACCCAGTACTTC CASSIHRVQETQYF
TRBJ2-7 - TRBV3-1 - TGTGCCAGCAGCCAACGGTCCGGACGGCATTACGAGCAGTACTTC CASSQRSGRHYEQYF